This TCR beta chain was sequenced for a study of blood T cell repertoires in COVID-19. About the research overall: There were acute and convalescent COVID-19 samples, and they came from the United States, Italy and Spain.

Germline assignment: CDR1 MNHEY and CDR2 SVGEGT. Unmatched junction bases numbered 6, after V lost 5 bases and J lost 6 bases. The CDR3 spans 13 residues. Measured with immunoSEQ multiplex PCR; TCRdb has only the in-frame clones, and not every one. The sample yields hundreds of thousands of clones, about 91% seen once. This rearrangement joins TRBV6-2 or TRBV6-3 to TRBJ2-5; TRBD2 agrees at 7 bases. This clonotype was sampled from a woman between 55 and 75 years old with acute or convalescent COVID-19. Sequences were obtained from peripheral blood. The CDR3 DNA follows: TGTGCCAGCAGTAGGACTAGTATACAGACCCAGTACTTC. Translating it yields CASSRTSIQTQYF.